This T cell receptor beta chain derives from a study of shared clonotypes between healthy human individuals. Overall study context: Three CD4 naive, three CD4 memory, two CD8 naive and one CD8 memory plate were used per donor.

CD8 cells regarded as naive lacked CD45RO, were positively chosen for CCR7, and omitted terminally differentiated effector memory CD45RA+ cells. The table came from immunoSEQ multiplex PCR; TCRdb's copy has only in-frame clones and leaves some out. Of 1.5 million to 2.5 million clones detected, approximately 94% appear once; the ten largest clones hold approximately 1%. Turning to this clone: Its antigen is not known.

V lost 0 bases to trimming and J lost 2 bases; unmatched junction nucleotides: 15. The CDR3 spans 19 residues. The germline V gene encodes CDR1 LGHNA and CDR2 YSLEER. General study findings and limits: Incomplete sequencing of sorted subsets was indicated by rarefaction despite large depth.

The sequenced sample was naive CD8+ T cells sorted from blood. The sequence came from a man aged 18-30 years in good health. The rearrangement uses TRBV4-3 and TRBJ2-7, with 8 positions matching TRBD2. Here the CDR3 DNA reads TGCGCCAGCAGCCAAGAGAGGGCATGGGCGGGACTAGAGGCCTACGAGCAGTACTTC. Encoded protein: CASSQERAWAGLEAYEQYF.